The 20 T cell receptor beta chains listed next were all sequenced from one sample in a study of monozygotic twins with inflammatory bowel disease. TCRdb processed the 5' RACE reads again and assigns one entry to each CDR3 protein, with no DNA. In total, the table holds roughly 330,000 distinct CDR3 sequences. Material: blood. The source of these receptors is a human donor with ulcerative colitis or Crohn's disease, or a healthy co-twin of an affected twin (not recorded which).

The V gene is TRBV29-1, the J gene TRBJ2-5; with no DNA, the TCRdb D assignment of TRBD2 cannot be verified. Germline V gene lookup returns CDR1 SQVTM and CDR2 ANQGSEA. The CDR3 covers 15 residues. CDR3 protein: CSVGGLAGSQETQYF.

This CDR3 is CASRPRQGTNGYTF. The V gene is TRBV3-1, the J gene TRBJ1-2; the TCRdb D gene call, TRBD1, has no DNA to confirm it. The CDR3 runs 14 residues. Germline CDR1 LGHDT, CDR2 YNNKEL (reference sequence).

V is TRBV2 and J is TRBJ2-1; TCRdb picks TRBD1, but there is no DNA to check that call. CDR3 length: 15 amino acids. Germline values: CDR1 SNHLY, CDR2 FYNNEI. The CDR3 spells CASITGTGNRHEQFF.

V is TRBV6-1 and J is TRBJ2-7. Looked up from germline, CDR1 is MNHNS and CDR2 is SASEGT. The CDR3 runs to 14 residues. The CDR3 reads CASRSKSLTYEQYF.

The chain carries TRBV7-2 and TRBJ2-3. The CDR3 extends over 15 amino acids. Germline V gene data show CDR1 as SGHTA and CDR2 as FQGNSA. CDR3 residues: CASSLRVQTTDTQYF.

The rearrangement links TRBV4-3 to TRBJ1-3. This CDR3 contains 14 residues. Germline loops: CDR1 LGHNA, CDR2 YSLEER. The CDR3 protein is CASSQETEGNTIYF.

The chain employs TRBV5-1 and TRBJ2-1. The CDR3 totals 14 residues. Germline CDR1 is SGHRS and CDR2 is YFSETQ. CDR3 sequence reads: CASSSIGPYNEQFF.

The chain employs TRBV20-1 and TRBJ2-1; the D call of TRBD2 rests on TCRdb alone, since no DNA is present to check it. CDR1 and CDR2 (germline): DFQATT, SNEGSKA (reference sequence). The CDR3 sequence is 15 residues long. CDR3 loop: CSASSSGRADNEQFF.

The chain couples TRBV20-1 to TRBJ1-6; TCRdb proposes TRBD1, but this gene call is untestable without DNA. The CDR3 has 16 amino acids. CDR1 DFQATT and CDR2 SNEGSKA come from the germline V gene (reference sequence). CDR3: CSARGLGQGDNSPLHF.

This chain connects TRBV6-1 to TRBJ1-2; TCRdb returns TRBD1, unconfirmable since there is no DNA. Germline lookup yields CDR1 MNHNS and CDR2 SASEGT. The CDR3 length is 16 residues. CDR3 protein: CASSPSDSTGVYGYTF.

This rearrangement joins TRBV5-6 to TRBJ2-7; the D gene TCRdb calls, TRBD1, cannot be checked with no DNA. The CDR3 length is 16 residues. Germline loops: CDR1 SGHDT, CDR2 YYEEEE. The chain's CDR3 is CASSWGTGQTFYEQYF.

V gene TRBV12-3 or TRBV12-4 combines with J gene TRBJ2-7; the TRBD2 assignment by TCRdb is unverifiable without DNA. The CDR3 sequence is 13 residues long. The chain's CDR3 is CASSEGLAYEQYF.

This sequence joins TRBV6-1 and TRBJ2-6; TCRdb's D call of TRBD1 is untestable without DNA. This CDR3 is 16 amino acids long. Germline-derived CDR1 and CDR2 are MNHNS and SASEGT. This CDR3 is CASSEGVNSGANVLTF.

CDR3 region: CASSLRTGHPNEQFF. V and J are TRBV7-9 and TRBJ2-1; TCRdb's D call, TRBD1, is unchecked because there is no DNA. The CDR3 loop spans 15 amino acids. Germline loops: CDR1 SEHNR, CDR2 FQNEAQ (reference sequence). The variable domain in full, completed from reference TRBV7-9 and TRBJ2-1, reads DTGVSQNPRHKITKRGQNVTFRCDPISEHNRLYWYRQTLGQGPEFLTYFQNEAQLEKSRLLSDRFSAERPKGSFSTLEIQRTEQGDSAMYLCASSLRTGHPNEQFFGPGTRLTVL.

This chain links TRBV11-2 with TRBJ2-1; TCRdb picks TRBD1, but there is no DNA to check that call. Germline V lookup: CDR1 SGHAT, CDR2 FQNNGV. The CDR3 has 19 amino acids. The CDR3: CASSQIAGQGTLSYNEQFF.

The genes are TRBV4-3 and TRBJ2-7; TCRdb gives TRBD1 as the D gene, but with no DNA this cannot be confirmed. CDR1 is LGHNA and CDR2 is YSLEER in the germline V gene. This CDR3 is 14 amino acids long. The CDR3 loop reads CASSPTGKGHEQYF.

The CDR3 here is CASSDLGGQQFF. J is TRBJ2-1 and V is TRBV10-1. The germline CDR1 and CDR2 sequences are WNHNN and SYGVQD (reference sequence). The CDR3 runs to 12 residues.

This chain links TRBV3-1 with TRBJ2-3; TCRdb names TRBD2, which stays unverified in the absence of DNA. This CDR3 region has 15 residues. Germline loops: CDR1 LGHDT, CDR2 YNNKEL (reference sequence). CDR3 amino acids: CASSQASGVTDTQYF.

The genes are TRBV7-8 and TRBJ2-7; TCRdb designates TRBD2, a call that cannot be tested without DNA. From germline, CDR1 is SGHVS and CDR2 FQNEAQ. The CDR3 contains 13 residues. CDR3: CASSLDAALPGYF.

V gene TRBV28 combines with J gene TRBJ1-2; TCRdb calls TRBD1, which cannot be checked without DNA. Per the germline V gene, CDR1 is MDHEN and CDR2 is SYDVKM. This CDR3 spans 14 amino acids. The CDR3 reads CASSLRNALYGYTF.